The present T cell receptor beta chain was sequenced within a study of early T cells in non-severe SARS-CoV-2 infection. In the study overall: From unsorted whole blood, bulk RNA was sequenced, and the chains remained unpaired.

This clonotype was seen ten or more times. This CDR3 has 11 amino acids. The V end lost 3 bases, the J end lost 10 bases, and 9 bases lay between the germline ends. The TCR library protocol attached unique molecular identifiers to the individual cDNA molecules. One entry per CDR3 protein, called by TCRdb with MiXCR from the 5' RACE reads. The sample lists under 55,000 distinct CDR3 sequences; 9.5% to 13% were seen once. The chain uses TRBV12-3 or TRBV12-4 and TRBJ1-1; D is unclear. The TCR sequence derives from an adult who was a healthcare worker with PCR-confirmed SARS-CoV-2 infection or an uninfected control (not recorded which). The sequenced sample was whole blood. Here the CDR3 DNA reads TGTGCCAGCAGTTTTGGGGAGGGAGCTTTCTTT. Encoded protein: CASSFGEGAFF.